Sequencing of this T cell receptor beta chain was carried out in a study of CD8+CD57+ T cells in acquired aplastic anemia (dated by TCRdb to about 2018). General notes on the study: Extracted DNA from sorted CD4+ and CD8+ cells averaged around 3.4 ug, ranging from roughly 0.19 to 27.4 ug. Mean read counts for healthy donor samples were about 10 million for CD4+ cells and some 11 million for CD8+ cells.

In this study, sorted CD4+ and CD8+ T cells from the blood of healthy subjects and of severe aplastic anemia patients had their TCR repertoires deep-sequenced. Ficoll-Paque density gradient centrifugation was used to isolate peripheral blood mononuclear cells. Before DNA was extracted, CD4+ and CD8+ T cells were sorted using either FACS or magnetic beads. General findings and caveats noted by the study authors: Patients and healthy controls showed no significant difference in CD8+ Simpson's diversity (P=0.060). Approximately 27 CD8+ CDR3 sequences were found in both patients and controls but appeared to be highly expressed in patients and within the immunodominant clones of the patients.

On this clonotype: There is no known antigen for this receptor. Per-base qualities were not stored, and no clone one base away is much larger.

Via the germline V gene, CDR1 is SGHTA and CDR2 FQGTGA. The CDR3, from cysteine to phenylalanine, totals 12 residues. The kept DNA is CDR3 alone, 36 bases in frame from the first base. V is pared back by 3 bases and J by 15 bases, with 15 bases lying between the germline termini. Genomic DNA served as template for TCR beta VDJ combination and CDR3 sequence profiling. TCR repertoire sequencing was run on an Illumina HiSeq 2000. Processing in the source paper ran as follows. TRBV/TRBJ rearrangement plots, CDR3 size and DJ length profiles, and Simpson's diversity index were used to evaluate the repertoires. Whichever DNA sequence was most abundant in the deep sequencing data was defined as the immunodominant clone. CDR3 amino acid sequences were checked for sharing across subjects and were also compared against the VDJdb database and published repertoires. TCRdb reran the public reads through fastp at Q25 and MiXCR, keeping productive beta chains. Each entry is one CDR3 protein sequence, shown with its most common DNA and genes. None of the V and J calls come from the authors' own analysis; TCRdb made them. Here the sample has about 48,000 distinct CDR3 sequences; about 73% occur a single time. The biggest ten clones account for 30% to 40% of the sample.

The sequence links TRBV7-3 to TRBJ2-4; 7 matching bases give a weak D call of TRBD2. The specimen sequenced was sorted CD4+, CD8+, or CD8+CD57+ T cells (not recorded which) from PBMCs. The source of this sequence is a human donor in good health, serving as a control. At the DNA level, the sequence is TGTGCCAGCAGCTTTGGGGGGGCGGCGGGGTACTTC. This translates into CASSFGGAAGYF.